The rows below give T cell receptor beta chains drawn from one sample of a study of blood T cell repertoires in COVID-19. The data were produced by immunoSEQ multiplex PCR, yet TCRdb's version contains in-frame clones alone and is incomplete. Of just over 250,000 clones in the sample, 88% are singletons; the top ten hold more than 8.5%. The sequenced sample was peripheral blood. The receptors originated from a woman in her seventies with COVID-19, enrolled during active disease. Each CDR3 is given with its conserved first and last residue. D genes are given only for firm matches. The size entry is marked missing in some rows and otherwise reads once, few, many or a size class.

v_gene	d_gene	j_gene	abundance	CDR3aa	CDR3nt
TRBV6-5	NA	TRBJ2-7	NA	CASSAAASTYEQYF	TGTGCCAGCAGCGCCGCGGCGTCCACCTACGAGCAGTACTTC
TRBV5-1	TRBD1	TRBJ2-7	NA	CASSFSRDSYEQYF	TGCGCCAGCAGCTTTAGTCGGGACAGCTACGAGCAGTACTTC
TRBV7-9	TRBD2	TRBJ2-5	NA	CASAILTASGTEETQYF	TGTGCCAGCGCGATACTGACGGCTAGCGGGACAGAAGAGACCCAGTACTTC
TRBV28	TRBD1	TRBJ1-1	NA	CASSLPTGVTEAFF	TGTGCCAGCAGTCTACCGACAGGGGTGACTGAAGCTTTCTTT
TRBV5-1	TRBD2	TRBJ2-1	NA	CASSSATSGAYNEQFF	TGCGCCAGCAGCTCCGCCACTAGCGGAGCTTACAATGAGCAGTTCTTC
TRBV5-1	TRBD1	TRBJ2-1	NA	CASSLPRQGYYNEQFF	TGCGCCAGCAGCTTGCCTAGACAGGGTTACTACAATGAGCAGTTCTTC
TRBV5-1	TRBD1	TRBJ2-2	NA	CASRILTGEIGELFF	TGCGCCAGCCGAATACTCACAGGGGAAATTGGGGAGCTGTTTTTT
TRBV19	NA	TRBJ2-2	once	CASKTNYSGELFF	TGTGCCAGTAAAACTAACTATTCCGGGGAGCTGTTTTTT
TRBV30	NA	TRBJ1-1	NA	CAWLPGITEAFF	TGTGCCTGGCTACCAGGGATTACTGAAGCTTTCTTT
TRBV20-1	NA	TRBJ2-7	NA	CSALSVTEQYF	TGCAGTGCCCTATCCGTTACCGAGCAGTACTTC
TRBV27	TRBD1	TRBJ1-5	once	CASSYRGGSNQPQHF	TGTGCCAGCAGTTACAGGGGGGGTAGCAATCAGCCCCAGCATTTT
TRBV5-1	NA	TRBJ2-3	NA	CASSLSRADTQYF	TGCGCCAGCAGCTTGAGCAGGGCAGATACGCAGTATTTT
TRBV28	TRBD1	TRBJ2-7	NA	CASSPGQSYEQYF	TGTGCCAGCAGCCCGGGACAGTCCTACGAGCAGTACTTC
TRBV24-1	TRBD1	TRBJ1-5	NA	CATSGQGGNQPQHF	TGTGCCACCAGTGGACAGGGTGGTAATCAGCCCCAGCATTTT
TRBV30	TRBD1	TRBJ1-6	NA	CAWISGGTGTSPLHF	TGTGCCTGGATCTCTGGGGGGACAGGGACCTCACCCCTCCACTTT
TRBV12-2	NA	TRBJ2-1	NA	CASRLVARWPTQYNEQFF	TGTGCAAGTCGCTTAGTAGCCAGATGGCCTACTCAATACAATGAGCAGTTCTTC
TRBV19	NA	TRBJ1-1	NA	CASSSTYEAFF	TGTGCCAGTAGTTCGACATATGAAGCTTTCTTT
TRBV19	TRBD1	TRBJ1-2	NA	CASIGQGYGYTF	TGTGCCAGTATCGGACAGGGCTATGGCTACACCTTC
TRBV4-1	TRBD1	TRBJ1-5	NA	CASSPPGQGEYQPQHF	TGCGCCAGCAGCCCCCCGGGACAGGGGGAGTATCAGCCCCAGCATTTT
TRBV18	NA	TRBJ2-7	NA	CASSPRQGSGGEQYF	TGTGCCAGCTCACCACGGCAGGGGAGTGGAGGCGAGCAGTACTTC
TRBV18	TRBD1	TRBJ1-5	NA	CASSPGAGGEAQHF	TGTGCCAGCTCCCCAGGGGCAGGGGGCGAAGCCCAGCATTTT
TRBV7-9	NA	TRBJ1-1	NA	CASSLSGGNTEAFF	TGTGCCAGCAGCTTATCGGGTGGGAACACTGAAGCTTTCTTT
TRBV6-6	NA	TRBJ2-1	NA	CASSMVSGSHNEQFF	TGTGCCAGCAGTATGGTTTCAGGTTCCCACAATGAGCAGTTCTTC
TRBV6-5	NA	TRBJ2-7	NA	CASQLIRAGSHEQYF	TGTGCCAGTCAACTTATCCGTGCGGGATCCCACGAGCAGTACTTC
TRBV10-3	TRBD2	TRBJ2-1	NA	CAISEGRTSGRATDEQFF	TGTGCCATCAGTGAAGGTAGGACTAGCGGGAGGGCCACGGATGAGCAGTTCTTC
TRBV5-1	TRBD2	TRBJ2-7	NA	CASSLAGGPPYF	TGCGCCAGCAGCTTAGCGGGAGGACCCCCCTACTTC
TRBV5-1	TRBD1	TRBJ2-7	NA	CASHTGGTYEQYF	TGCGCCAGCCATACAGGGGGCACCTACGAGCAGTACTTC
TRBV29-1	NA	TRBJ2-7	few	CSVQGGLRSSYEQYF	TGCAGCGTACAGGGAGGGCTTCGAAGCTCCTACGAGCAGTACTTC
TRBV10-3	TRBD2	TRBJ2-3	NA	CAINRLAGETDTQYF	TGTGCCATCAATCGACTAGCGGGAGAGACAGATACGCAGTATTTT
TRBV7-9	TRBD2	TRBJ2-7	once	CASSLQTSGRFGYEQYF	TGTGCCAGCAGCCTACAGACTAGCGGGAGGTTCGGGTACGAGCAGTACTTC
TRBV6-1	NA	TRBJ1-2	NA	CASSEYGGGYGYTF	TGTGCCAGCAGTGAATATGGGGGAGGCTATGGCTACACCTTC
TRBV3-1/TRBV3-2	NA	TRBJ2-7	NA	CASSPISSYEQYF	TGTGCCAGCAGCCCTATTTCAAGCTACGAGCAGTACTTC